This passage covers 22 T cell receptor beta chains from one sample sequenced in a study of vaccination and CD4 T cells after COVID-19. Treatment given: approximately 10-day PBMC culture with coronavirus spike peptide pools or control peptides (ViraFEST assay). These receptors lack a known antigen. The Oncomine TCR Beta short-read assay sequenced DNA from cultured CD4+ T cells. TCRdb recomputed calls from the PCR reads with MiXCR, one row per CDR3 protein. The sample yields fewer than 5,000 distinct CDR3 sequences, around a fifth seen once. The sequenced sample was CD4+ T cells from blood, cultured in vitro. These receptors all stem from a human donor who had recovered from COVID-19.

Regarding this clonotype: The DNA is left out, because the CDR3 cannot be placed on it with certainty; the CDR3 is given as TCRdb lists it. The rearrangement uses TRBV7-5 and TRBJ2-7; TRBD1 is taken as the D call from the table, unchecked against the DNA. TRBV7-5 is classified as a pseudogene. The CDR3 length equals 19 residues, ends included. The CDR3 loop is CISVSEAPNPGQGIYEQYF.

The chain couples TRBV7-3 to TRBJ2-1; D perhaps matches TRBD2 (6 bases). The CDR3 sequence is 14 residues long. Germline V gives CDR1 SGHTA, CDR2 FQGTGA. Trimming removed 1 base from V and 14 bases from J, with 18 bases in between. The CDR3 reads CASSLNRRGEQEFF. In DNA, the CDR3 is TGTGCCAGCAGCTTAAACCGGCGGGGTGAGCAAGAGTTCTTC.

This chain connects TRBV15 to TRBJ2-3; D gene unclear. This CDR3 contains 14 residues. Germline V CDR1 and CDR2: LNHNV, YYDKDF (reference sequence). Trimming shortened V by 8 bases and J by 3 bases, and 15 bases separated the two germline ends. CDR3 protein: CATSGYAITDTQYF. The DNA of the CDR3 is TGTGCCACCTCCGGCTACGCGATAACAGATACGCAGTATTTT.

This clonotype came up a few times. The CDR3 here is CASSLTSGWETQYF. The CDR3 region has the DNA TGCGCCAGCAGCTTGACTAGTGGTTGGGAGACCCAGTACTTC. The gene calls are TRBV5-1 and TRBJ2-5; tentatively, D is TRBD2 (5 bases). Trimming removed 1 base at V and 5 bases at J, with 12 bases between. CDR1 and CDR2 (germline): SGHRS, YFSETQ. CDR3 length: 14 residues.

Only a few counts were recorded for this clonotype. This chain connects TRBV2 to TRBJ2-1; either TRBD1 or TRBD2 may fit D (6 bases each). CDR1 is SNHLY, CDR2 FYNNEI, per germline. V was trimmed by 8 bases and J by 3 bases, leaving 17 bases between them. CDR3 size: 15 residues. CDR3 nucleotides: TGTGCCAGCGGGATCGGGGGCTCCTTCTACAATGAGCAGTTCTTC. It translates to CASGIGGSFYNEQFF.

This clonotype was counted only a few times. The gene calls are TRBV12-3 or TRBV12-4 and TRBJ2-7, with 7 nucleotides matching TRBD1. There are 17 residues in the CDR3. V shed 4 bases, J shed 3 bases, and the junction held 15 bases outside the gene matches. CDR3 sequence: CASSSESGTVDFYEQYF. Written as DNA, the CDR3 is TGTGCCAGCAGTTCCGAATCCGGGACAGTGGATTTCTACGAGCAGTACTTC.

The rearrangement uses TRBV4-2 and TRBJ2-3; D remains unclear. V gave up 8 bases and J gave up 4 bases, with 7 bases separating them. The CDR3 totals 11 residues. CDR1 is LGHNA and CDR2 is YNFKEQ in the germline V gene. The CDR3 is CASRSADTQYF. As DNA, the CDR3 is TGTGCCAGCCGGAGCGCAGATACGCAGTATTTT.

The rearrangement joins TRBV29-1 to TRBJ1-4; D not resolved. The CDR3 consists of 13 residues. Trimming shortened V by 5 bases and J by 6 bases, and 13 bases separated the two germline ends. Per the germline V gene, CDR1 is SQVTM and CDR2 is ANQGSEA. CDR3 sequence reads: CSVYTAGDEKLFF. The DNA of the CDR3 is TGCAGCGTTTACACCGCCGGGGATGAAAAACTGTTTTTT.

This clonotype is deemed medium-sized. The chain couples TRBV20-1 to TRBJ1-1; possible D gene TRBD1, 5 bases. Germline V gene sequence: CDR1 DFQATT, CDR2 SNEGSKA (reference sequence). V was pared by 3 bases and J by 6 bases, with 11 bases between. This CDR3 contains 12 residues. The DNA for the CDR3 is TGCAGTGCTAGGAGGGGACCGCCTGAAGCTTTCTTT. Translation: CSARRGPPEAFF.

The table lists this clonotype with a count of one. The chain employs TRBV30 and TRBJ2-1; 9 nucleotides agree with TRBD1. The CDR3 consists of 13 residues. CDR1 and CDR2 from the germline V gene are GTSNPN and SVGIG (reference sequence). J gave up 7 bases and V 2 bases, and 3 bases lay outside the gene matches. The CDR3 coding sequence is TGTGCCTGGAGTTCGGACAGGGGAAATGAGCAGTTCTTC. The encoded protein is CAWSSDRGNEQFF.

This chain connects TRBV5-6 to TRBJ2-3; the D call may be TRBD1 or TRBD2 (6 bases each). CDR1 is SGHDT and CDR2 is YYEEEE in the germline V gene. CDR3 length equals 13 residues. The V and J ends lost 3 bases and 6 bases respectively, with 11 bases between them. CDR3 coding DNA: TGTGCCAGCAGCTGGGGGGCTAGGGATACGCAGTATTTT. This translates into CASSWGARDTQYF. Supplemented by reference TRBV5-6 and TRBJ2-3, the full variable domain reads DAGVTQSPTHLIKTRGQQVTLRCSPKSGHDTVSWYQQALGQGPQFIFQYYEEEERQRGNFPDRFSGHQFPNYSSELNVNALLLGDSALYLCASSWGARDTQYFGPGTRLTVL.

The gene calls are TRBV5-1 and TRBJ1-2; 8 bases fit TRBD1. J gave up 0 bases and V 3 bases, and 7 bases lay outside the gene matches. The CDR3 runs 16 residues. The V gene's germline CDR1 is SGHRS and CDR2 YFSETQ. The CDR3 DNA is TGCGCCAGCAGCTCGACGTTGGACAGGGCTAACTATGGCTACACCTTC. This translates into CASSSTLDRANYGYTF.

The chain combines TRBV5-1 with TRBJ2-5; 11 bases agree with TRBD2. The germline gives CDR1 SGHRS, CDR2 YFSETQ. The CDR3 has 15 residues. J gave up 1 base and V 3 bases, and 2 bases lay outside the gene matches. CDR3 amino acids: CASSSLAGAQETQYF. In DNA form, the CDR3 reads TGCGCCAGCAGCTCACTAGCGGGGGCCCAAGAGACCCAGTACTTC.

As concerns this clonotype: An end of the junction differs from the germline gene, which may be a read error. The chain is built from TRBV18 and TRBJ2-5, with D perhaps matching TRBD2 (6 bases). The CDR3 consists of 16 residues. Looked up from germline, CDR1 is KGHSH and CDR2 is LQKENI. This CDR3 is CASSPLRLGWGETQYF. The CDR3 DNA reads as TGTGCCAGCTCGCCACTACGACTAGGTTGGGGGGAGACCCAGTACTTC.

This sequence joins TRBV6-5 and TRBJ1-6; tentative D call: TRBD1 (5 bases). Germline CDR1 reads MNHEY; CDR2 reads SVGAGI. The CDR3 covers 15 residues. Trimming shortened V by 4 bases and J by 9 bases, and 16 bases separated the two germline ends. Here the CDR3 reads CASSLDGGTSSPLHF. The CDR3 DNA follows: TGTGCCAGCAGTTTGGATGGCGGGACTAGTTCACCCCTCCACTTT.

This clonotype was seen a few times. V usage is TRBV19 and J usage is TRBJ2-4, with TRBD2 matching 11 bases. This CDR3 comprises 17 residues. V lost 4 bases and J lost 0; bases outside the gene matches: 5. Germline V gene lookup returns CDR1 LNHDA and CDR2 SQIVND (reference sequence). The CDR3 DNA follows: TGTGCCAGTAGTAGGTCTAGCGGGGGGCAAGCCAAAAACATTCAGTACTTC. Amino acids: CASSRSSGGQAKNIQYF.

The V gene is TRBV5-1, the J gene TRBJ2-7; 8 nucleotides line up with TRBD2. Germline V lookup: CDR1 SGHRS, CDR2 YFSETQ. The length of the CDR3 is 17 residues. V trimming: 2 bases; J trimming: 1 base; junction bases outside the gene matches: 11. The CDR3, as DNA: TGCGCCAGCAGCTTAGCGGCGGGGGGCTATTCATCCTACGAGCAGTACTTC. It is translated as CASSLAAGGYSSYEQYF.

This clonotype was seen a few times. This chain joins TRBV11-2 and TRBJ1-1; no clear D gene. Germline CDR1 and CDR2: SGHAT and FQNNGV. V lost 4 bases, J lost 0 bases, and 9 bases lay in between. The CDR3 extends over 14 amino acids. The CDR3 here is CASSSDGMNTEAFF. As DNA, the CDR3 is TGTGCCAGCAGCTCCGACGGAATGAACACTGAAGCTTTCTTT.

The V gene is TRBV30, the J gene TRBJ1-1; tentative D call: TRBD1 (6 bases). Between the trimmed V and J ends, which lost 0 bases and 5 bases, there was a span of 10 bases. Germline CDR1 GTSNPN, CDR2 SVGIG (reference sequence). The CDR3 covers 13 residues. CDR3 protein: CAWSVGGGTEAFF. CDR3 sequence (DNA): TGTGCCTGGAGTGTAGGGGGGGGAACTGAAGCTTTCTTT.

This clonotype has just a few counts. This rearrangement joins TRBV27 to TRBJ2-1; perhaps TRBD2 as D (6 bases). V lost 4 bases and J lost 2, with 15 bases in between. The V gene's germline CDR1 is MNHEY and CDR2 SMNVEV (reference sequence). This CDR3 has 16 residues. CDR3 sequence (DNA): TGTGCCAGCAGTTCCCGCGGGGACTCCCCCTACAATGAGCAGTTCTTC. This sequence encodes CASSSRGDSPYNEQFF.

Sample share makes this clonotype medium-sized. The chain is built from TRBV20-1 and TRBJ2-7, with TRBD1 as a possible D gene (6 bases). V was cut by 6 bases and J by 3 bases, with 12 bases left in between. Germline V gives CDR1 DFQATT, CDR2 SNEGSKA (reference sequence). CDR3 size: 12 residues. CDR3 protein: CSAQHRDYEQYF. The CDR3, as DNA: TGCAGTGCCCAGCACAGGGACTACGAGCAGTACTTC.

The rearrangement joins TRBV27 to TRBJ1-2, with D unresolved. The V end lost 5 bases, the J end lost 4 bases, and 17 bases lay between the germline ends. Germline V gene sequence: CDR1 MNHEY, CDR2 SMNVEV (reference sequence). CDR3 length: 15 residues. CDR3 DNA: TGTGCCAGCAGTCACGGACCCCCCGGTGGCTATGGCTACACCTTC. Translation: CASSHGPPGGYGYTF.